The rows below give T cell receptor beta chains drawn from one sample of a study of blood T cell repertoires in COVID-19. Here immunoSEQ multiplex PCR was the method, and the copy in TCRdb shows in-frame clones only, minus some. The table has a few hundred thousand clones, 88% seen once. What was sequenced was peripheral blood. Receptors were obtained from a man aged 60 to 75 who had recovered from COVID-19. The CDR3 runs from the conserved cysteine through the conserved F or W. Fields, in order: J gene, clone size, CDR3 length, D gene, V gene, CDR3 protein, CDR3 DNA. A D gene is named only where the DNA matches it firmly. The size of a clone is reported for some rows only, either as once, few or many, or as a class for expanded clones.

>TRBJ1-2|NA|15|TRBD1|TRBV11-2
CASSSYGQVGYGYTF
TGTGCCAGCAGCTCGTACGGACAGGTTGGCTATGGCTACACCTTC
>TRBJ2-5|NA|15|NA|TRBV18
CASSPPSQGRETQYF
TGTGCCAGCTCACCACCGTCCCAGGGGCGAGAGACCCAGTACTTC
>TRBJ2-6|NA|18|TRBD1|TRBV18
CASSETGKLISGANVLTF
TGTGCCAGCTCAGAGACAGGGAAGCTAATCTCTGGGGCCAACGTCCTGACTTTC
>TRBJ2-5|once|15|NA|TRBV6-5
CASSYSTGSQETQYF
TGTGCCAGCAGTTACAGTACAGGATCGCAAGAGACCCAGTACTTC
>TRBJ1-6|few|17|NA|TRBV3-1/TRBV3-2
CASSQQSPSSYNSPLHF
TGTGCCAGCAGCCAACAAAGCCCGAGCTCCTATAATTCACCCCTCCACTTT
>TRBJ1-5|NA|14|TRBD1|TRBV7-2
CASSFPGGIQPQHF
TGTGCCAGCAGCTTCCCAGGGGGCATTCAGCCCCAGCATTTT
>TRBJ1-6|once|15|NA|TRBV5-6
CASSPLGQGNSPLHF
TGTGCCAGCAGCCCCCTGGGGCAGGGGAATTCACCCCTCCACTTT
>TRBJ2-5|NA|13|TRBD1|TRBV19
CASPGQGGETQYF
TGTGCCAGCCCGGGACAGGGGGGGGAGACCCAGTACTTC
>TRBJ2-7|NA|12|NA|TRBV29-1
CSAHTESYEQYF
TGCAGCGCCCACACAGAATCCTACGAGCAGTACTTC
>TRBJ2-7|NA|14|NA|TRBV15
CATSSGGSHREQYF
TGTGCCACCAGCAGCGGAGGGAGCCATCGGGAGCAGTACTTC
>TRBJ2-7|NA|15|TRBD1|TRBV18
CASSLGQGEPYEQYF
TGTGCCAGCTCACTGGGACAGGGAGAACCCTACGAGCAGTACTTC
>TRBJ1-3|NA|14|NA|TRBV15
CATSSKGRGNTIYF
TGTGCCACCAGCAGTAAGGGGCGAGGAAACACCATATATTTT
>TRBJ1-6|NA|16|TRBD1|TRBV9
CASSVGLGQGNSPLHF
TGTGCCAGCAGCGTTGGGTTGGGACAGGGGAATTCACCCCTCCACTTT
>TRBJ2-3|NA|15|TRBD1|TRBV18
CASSPGQIFSDTQYF
TGTGCCAGCTCACCGGGACAGATCTTCTCAGATACGCAGTATTTT
>TRBJ2-7|NA|14|NA|TRBV18
CASRAGGPSYEQYF
TGTGCCAGCCGGGCAGGGGGGCCTTCCTACGAGCAGTACTTC
>TRBJ1-3|NA|13|NA|TRBV9
CASSVGEGNTIYF
TGTGCCAGCAGCGTCGGGGAAGGAAACACCATATATTTT
>TRBJ2-3|NA|15|NA|TRBV5-4
CASSLVGDLVDTQYF
TGTGCCAGCAGCTTGGTCGGGGATTTGGTAGATACGCAGTATTTT
>TRBJ2-3|NA|13|NA|TRBV12-5
CASGHPRSDTQYF
TGTGCTAGTGGTCACCCGAGATCAGATACGCAGTATTTT
>TRBJ2-5|NA|15|NA|TRBV6-1
CASSDLGTRRETQYF
TGTGCCAGCAGTGATTTGGGGACTCGAAGAGAGACCCAGTACTTC
>TRBJ2-7|once|14|TRBD1|TRBV18
CASSFGTGHYEQYF
TGTGCCAGCTCATTCGGGACAGGACACTACGAGCAGTACTTC
>TRBJ2-2|few|12|NA|TRBV18
CASSSNTGELFF
TGTGCCAGCTCATCAAACACCGGGGAGCTGTTTTTT
>TRBJ2-5|NA|15|NA|TRBV7-2
CASSPSSTVQETQYF
TGTGCCAGCAGCCCAAGTAGTACTGTCCAAGAGACCCAGTACTTC
>TRBJ2-5|NA|12|NA|TRBV6-5
CASSPQGETQYF
TGTGCCAGCAGTCCGCAGGGAGAGACCCAGTACTTC
>TRBJ2-3|NA|15|TRBD2|TRBV6-2/TRBV6-3
CASSRLAGITDTQYF
TGTGCCAGCAGTCGACTAGCGGGGATCACAGATACGCAGTATTTT